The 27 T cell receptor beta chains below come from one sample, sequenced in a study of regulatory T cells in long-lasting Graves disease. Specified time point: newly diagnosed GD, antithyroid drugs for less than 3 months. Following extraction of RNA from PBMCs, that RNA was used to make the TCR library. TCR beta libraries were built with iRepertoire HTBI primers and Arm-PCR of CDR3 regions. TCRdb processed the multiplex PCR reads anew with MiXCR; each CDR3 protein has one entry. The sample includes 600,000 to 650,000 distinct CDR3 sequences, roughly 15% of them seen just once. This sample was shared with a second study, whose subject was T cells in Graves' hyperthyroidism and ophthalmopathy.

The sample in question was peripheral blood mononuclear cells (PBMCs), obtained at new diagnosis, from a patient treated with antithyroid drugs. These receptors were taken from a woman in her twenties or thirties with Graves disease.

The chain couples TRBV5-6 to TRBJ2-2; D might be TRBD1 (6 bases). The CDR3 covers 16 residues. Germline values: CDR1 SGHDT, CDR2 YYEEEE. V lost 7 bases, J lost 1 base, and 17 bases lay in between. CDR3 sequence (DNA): TGTGCCAGCGGGCTCAACGACAGGAAGAACACCGGGGAGCTGTTTTTT. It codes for CASGLNDRKNTGELFF.

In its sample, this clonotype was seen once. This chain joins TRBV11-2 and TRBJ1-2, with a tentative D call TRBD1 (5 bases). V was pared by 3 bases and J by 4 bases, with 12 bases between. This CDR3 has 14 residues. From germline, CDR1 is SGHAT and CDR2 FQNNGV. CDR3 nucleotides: TGTGCCAGCAGCTTCAGAAGGGGCGGCTATGGCTACACCTTC. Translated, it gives CASSFRRGGYGYTF.

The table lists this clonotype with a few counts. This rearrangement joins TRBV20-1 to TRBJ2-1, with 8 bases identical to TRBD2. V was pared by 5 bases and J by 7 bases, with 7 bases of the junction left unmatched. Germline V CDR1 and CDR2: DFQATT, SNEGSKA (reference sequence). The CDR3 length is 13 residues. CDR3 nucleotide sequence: TGCAGTGCTGAGGGGGTAGCGGGAAATGAGCAGTTCTTC. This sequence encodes CSAEGVAGNEQFF.

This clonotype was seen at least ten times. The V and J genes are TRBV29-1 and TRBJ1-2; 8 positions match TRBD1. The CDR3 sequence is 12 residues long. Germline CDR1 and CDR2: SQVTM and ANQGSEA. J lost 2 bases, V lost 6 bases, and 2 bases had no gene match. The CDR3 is CSVRTGNYGYTF. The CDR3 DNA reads TGCAGCGTACGGACAGGGAACTATGGCTACACCTTC.

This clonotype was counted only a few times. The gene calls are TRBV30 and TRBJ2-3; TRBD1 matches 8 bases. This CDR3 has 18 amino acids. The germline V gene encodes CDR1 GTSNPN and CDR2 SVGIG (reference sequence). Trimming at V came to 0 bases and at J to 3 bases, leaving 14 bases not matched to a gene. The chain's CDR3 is CAWSVGRQGLRETDTQYF. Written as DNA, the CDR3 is TGTGCCTGGAGTGTAGGGAGACAGGGGCTGCGGGAAACAGATACGCAGTATTTT.

CDR3 DNA: TGTGCCTGGAGTGCGCAGGGAACCCGGAGGACTGAAGCTTTCTTT. Its translation is CAWSAQGTRRTEAFF. The rearrangement uses TRBV30 and TRBJ1-1, with a weak D call TRBD1 (5 bases). The germline V gene encodes CDR1 GTSNPN and CDR2 SVGIG (reference sequence). The CDR3 length is 15 residues. The V end lost 1 base, the J end lost 5 bases, and 17 bases lay between the germline ends. Full variable domain (remainder filled in from reference TRBV30 and TRBJ1-1): SQTIHQWPATLVQPVGSPLSLECTVEGTSNPNLYWYRQAAGRGLQLLFYSVGIGQISSEVPQNLSASRPQDRQFILSSKKLLLSDSGFYLCAWSAQGTRRTEAFFGQGTRLTVV.

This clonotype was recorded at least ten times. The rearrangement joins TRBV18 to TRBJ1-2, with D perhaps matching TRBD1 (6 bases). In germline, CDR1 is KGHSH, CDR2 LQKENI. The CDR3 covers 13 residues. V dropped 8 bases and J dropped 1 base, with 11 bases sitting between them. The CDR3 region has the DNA TGTGCCAGCAGCCCGGACAGTAACTATGGCTACACCTTC. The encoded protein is CASSPDSNYGYTF. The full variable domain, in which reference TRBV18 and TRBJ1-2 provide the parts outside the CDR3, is NAGVMQNPRHLVRRRGQEARLRCSPMKGHSHVYWYRQLPEEGLKFMVYLQKENIIDESGMPKERFSAEFPKEGPSILRIQQVVRGDSAAYFCASSPDSNYGYTFGSGTRLTVV.

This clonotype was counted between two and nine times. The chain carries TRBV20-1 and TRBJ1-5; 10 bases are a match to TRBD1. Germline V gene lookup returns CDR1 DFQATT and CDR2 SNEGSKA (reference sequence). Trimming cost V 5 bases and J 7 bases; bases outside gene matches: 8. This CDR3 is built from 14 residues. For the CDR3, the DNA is TGCAGTGCTCCCAGTTGGGGACAGGGGCAGCCCCAGCATTTT. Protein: CSAPSWGQGQPQHF.

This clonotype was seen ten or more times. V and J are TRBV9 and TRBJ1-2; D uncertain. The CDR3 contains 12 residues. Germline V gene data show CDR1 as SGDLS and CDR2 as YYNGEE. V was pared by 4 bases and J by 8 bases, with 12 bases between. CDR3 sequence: CASSTVSEGYTF. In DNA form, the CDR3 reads TGTGCCAGCAGCACAGTTTCTGAAGGCTACACCTTC.

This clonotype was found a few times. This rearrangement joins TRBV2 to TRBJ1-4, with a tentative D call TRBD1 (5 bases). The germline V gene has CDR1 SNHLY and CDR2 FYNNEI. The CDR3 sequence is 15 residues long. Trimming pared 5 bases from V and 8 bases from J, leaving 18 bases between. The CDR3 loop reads CASSSSGVKGEKLFF. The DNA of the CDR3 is TGTGCCAGCAGTTCGAGTGGGGTGAAGGGGGAAAAACTGTTTTTT.

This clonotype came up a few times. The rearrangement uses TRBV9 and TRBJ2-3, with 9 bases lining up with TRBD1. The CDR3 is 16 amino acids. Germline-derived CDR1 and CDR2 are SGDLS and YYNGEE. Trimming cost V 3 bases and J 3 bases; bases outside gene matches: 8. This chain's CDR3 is CASSARQGVKTDTQYF. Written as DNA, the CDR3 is TGTGCCAGCAGCGCCCGACAGGGGGTGAAAACAGATACGCAGTATTTT.

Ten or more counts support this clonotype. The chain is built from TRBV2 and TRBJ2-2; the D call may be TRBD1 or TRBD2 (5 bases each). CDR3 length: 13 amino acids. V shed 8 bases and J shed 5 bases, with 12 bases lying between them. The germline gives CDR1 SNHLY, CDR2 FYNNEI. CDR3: CASGQLGTGELFF. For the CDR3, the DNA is TGTGCCAGCGGACAACTAGGGACCGGGGAGCTGTTTTTT.

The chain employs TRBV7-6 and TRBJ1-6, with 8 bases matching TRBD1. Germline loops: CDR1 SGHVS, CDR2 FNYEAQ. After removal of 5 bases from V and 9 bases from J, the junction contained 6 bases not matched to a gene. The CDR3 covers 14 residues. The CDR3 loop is CASSVGQGSSPLHF. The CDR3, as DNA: TGTGCCAGCAGCGTAGGACAGGGAAGTTCACCCCTCCACTTT. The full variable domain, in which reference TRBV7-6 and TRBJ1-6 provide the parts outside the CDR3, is GAGVSQSPRYKVTKRGQDVALRCDPISGHVSLYWYRQALGQGPEFLTYFNYEAQQDKSGLPNDRFSAERPEGSISTLTIQRTEQRDSAMYRCASSVGQGSSPLHFGNGTRLTVT.

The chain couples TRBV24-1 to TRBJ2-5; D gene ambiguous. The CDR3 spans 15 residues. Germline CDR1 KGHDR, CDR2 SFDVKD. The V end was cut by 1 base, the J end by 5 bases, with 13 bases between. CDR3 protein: CATSDFRSRVETQYF. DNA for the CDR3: TGTGCCACCAGTGATTTCCGGAGTAGAGTCGAGACCCAGTACTTC.

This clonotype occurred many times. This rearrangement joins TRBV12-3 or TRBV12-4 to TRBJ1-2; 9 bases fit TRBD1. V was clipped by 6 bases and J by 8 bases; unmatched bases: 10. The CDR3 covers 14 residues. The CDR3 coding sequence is TGTGCCAGCAGCACCCGACAGGGGGTGTGGGGCTACACCTTC. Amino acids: CASSTRQGVWGYTF.

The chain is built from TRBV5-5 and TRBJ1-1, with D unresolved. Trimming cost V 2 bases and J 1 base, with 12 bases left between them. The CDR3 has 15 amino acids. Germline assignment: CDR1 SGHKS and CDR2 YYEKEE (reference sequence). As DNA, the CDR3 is TGTGCCAGCAGCTTTTTAGGTCCAGAGAACACTGAAGCTTTCTTT. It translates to CASSFLGPENTEAFF.

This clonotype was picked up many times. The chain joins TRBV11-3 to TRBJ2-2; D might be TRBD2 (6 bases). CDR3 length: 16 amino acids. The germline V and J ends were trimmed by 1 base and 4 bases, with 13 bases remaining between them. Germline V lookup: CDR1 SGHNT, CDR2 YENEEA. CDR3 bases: TGTGCCAGCAGCTTAGCTCTCCAGGGAGGCACCGGGGAGCTGTTTTTT. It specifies CASSLALQGGTGELFF. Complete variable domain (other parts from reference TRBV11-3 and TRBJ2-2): EAGVVQSPRYKIIEKKQPVAFWCNPISGHNTLYWYLQNLGQGPELLIRYENEEAVDDSQLPKDRFSAERLKGVDSTLKIQPAELGDSAVYLCASSLALQGGTGELFFGEGSRLTVL.

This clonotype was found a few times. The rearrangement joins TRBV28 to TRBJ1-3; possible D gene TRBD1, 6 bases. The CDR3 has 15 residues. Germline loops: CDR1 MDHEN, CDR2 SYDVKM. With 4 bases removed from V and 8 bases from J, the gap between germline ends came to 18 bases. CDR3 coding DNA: TGTGCCAGCAGTTATGGGGGGCGATTTAAGGACACCATATATTTT. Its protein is CASSYGGRFKDTIYF.

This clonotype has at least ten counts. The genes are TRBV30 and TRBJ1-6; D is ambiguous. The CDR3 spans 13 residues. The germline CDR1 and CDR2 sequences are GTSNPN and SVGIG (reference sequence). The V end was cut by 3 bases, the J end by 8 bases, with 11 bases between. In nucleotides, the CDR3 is TGTGCCTGGAGCAGCCAGATATATTCACCCCTCCACTTT. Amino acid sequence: CAWSSQIYSPLHF.

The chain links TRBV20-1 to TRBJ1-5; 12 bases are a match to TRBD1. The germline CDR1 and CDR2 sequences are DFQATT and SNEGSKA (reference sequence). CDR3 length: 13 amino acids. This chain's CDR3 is CSAGTGGSQPQHF. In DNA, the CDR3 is TGCAGCGCCGGGACAGGGGGCAGTCAGCCCCAGCATTTT.

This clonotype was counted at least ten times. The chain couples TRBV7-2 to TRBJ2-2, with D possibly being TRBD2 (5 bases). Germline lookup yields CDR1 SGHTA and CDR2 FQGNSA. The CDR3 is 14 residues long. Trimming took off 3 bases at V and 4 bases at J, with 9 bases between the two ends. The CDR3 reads CASSLGGRTGELFF. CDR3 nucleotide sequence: TGTGCCAGCAGCTTGGGCGGGCGCACCGGGGAGCTGTTTTTT.

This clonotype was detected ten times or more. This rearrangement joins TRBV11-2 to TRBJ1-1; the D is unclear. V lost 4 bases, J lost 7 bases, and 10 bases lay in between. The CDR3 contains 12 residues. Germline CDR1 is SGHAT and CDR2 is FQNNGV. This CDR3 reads CASSSFMGEAFF. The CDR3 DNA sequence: TGTGCCAGCAGCTCCTTTATGGGTGAAGCTTTCTTT.

The DNA of the CDR3 is TGCGCCAGCAGCCCTACGGGACAGTCCCAAGAGACCCAGTACTTC. Protein product: CASSPTGQSQETQYF. The chain joins TRBV5-1 to TRBJ2-5, with 7 bases fitting TRBD1. V dropped 4 bases and J dropped 1; count of bases not matched to a gene: 7. The CDR3 has 15 amino acids. The germline gives CDR1 SGHRS, CDR2 YFSETQ.

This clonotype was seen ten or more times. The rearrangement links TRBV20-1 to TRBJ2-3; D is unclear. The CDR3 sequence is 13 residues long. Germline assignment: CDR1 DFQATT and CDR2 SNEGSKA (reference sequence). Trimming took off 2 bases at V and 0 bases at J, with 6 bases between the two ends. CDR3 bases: TGCAGTGCTAGACGACTTAGCACAGATACGCAGTATTTT. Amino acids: CSARRLSTDTQYF.

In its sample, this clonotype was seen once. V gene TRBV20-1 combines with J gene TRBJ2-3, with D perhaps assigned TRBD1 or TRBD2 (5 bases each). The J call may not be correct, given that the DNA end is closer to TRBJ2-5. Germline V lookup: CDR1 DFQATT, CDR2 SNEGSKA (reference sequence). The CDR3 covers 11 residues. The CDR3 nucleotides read TGCAGTGCCGGGGACGGGGAGACCCAGTACTTC. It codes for CSAGDGETQYF.

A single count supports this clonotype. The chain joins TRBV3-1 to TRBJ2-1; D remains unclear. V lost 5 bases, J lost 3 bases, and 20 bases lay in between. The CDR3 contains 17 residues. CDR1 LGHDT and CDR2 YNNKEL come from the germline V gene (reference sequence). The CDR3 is CASSFTQTPYIYNEQFF. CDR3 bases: TGTGCCAGCAGCTTTACCCAAACTCCCTATATCTACAATGAGCAGTTCTTC.

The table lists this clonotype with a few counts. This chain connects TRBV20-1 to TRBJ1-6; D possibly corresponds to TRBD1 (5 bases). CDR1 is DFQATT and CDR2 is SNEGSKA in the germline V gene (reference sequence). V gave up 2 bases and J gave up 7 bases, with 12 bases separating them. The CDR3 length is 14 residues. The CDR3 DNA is TGCAGTGCTAGAAGGGGAGCGGACAATTCACCCCTCCACTTT. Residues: CSARRGADNSPLHF.